The 27 T cell receptor beta chains below were found in one sample sequenced in a study of T cell responses to AZD1222 COVID-19 vaccine. Libraries were prepared by immunoSEQ multiplex PCR; TCRdb keeps only in-frame clonotypes and omits some of them. This table holds 85,000 to 100,000 clones, approximately 84% found once. The input for sequencing was peripheral blood, taken on day 0 of AZD1222 vaccination. These receptors were collected from an adult in good health.

J is TRBJ2-1 and V is TRBV28, with D tentatively TRBD1 (6 bases). The CDR3 has 17 amino acids. Trimming took 3 bases from V and 4 from J, leaving 19 bases between them. Per germline, CDR1 MDHEN and CDR2 SYDVKM. CDR3 nucleotide sequence: TGTGCCAGCAGTTTTACAGCAGGGGCCGTGATTTACAATGAGCAGTTCTTC. Residues: CASSFTAGAVIYNEQFF.

This chain joins TRBV28 and TRBJ1-1; D might be TRBD1 (5 bases). V gave up 9 bases and J gave up 10 bases, with 15 bases separating them. This CDR3 is built from 11 residues. CDR1 is MDHEN and CDR2 is SYDVKM in the germline V gene. CDR3 coding DNA: TGTGCCAGTTCCTGGGGGAGAAGAGCTTTCTTT. The encoded protein is CASSWGRRAFF.

The chain combines TRBV6-5 with TRBJ1-1; no reliable D call. Per the germline V gene, CDR1 is MNHEY and CDR2 is SVGAGI. Trimming removed 7 bases from V and 0 bases from J, with 15 bases in between. The CDR3 sequence is 15 residues long. The CDR3 loop is CASNSGLLMNTEAFF. The DNA of the CDR3 is TGTGCCAGCAACTCGGGGTTACTAATGAACACTGAAGCTTTCTTT.

The rearrangement joins TRBV30 to TRBJ1-1; D ambiguous. V dropped 1 base and J dropped 3 bases, with 9 bases sitting between them. From germline, CDR1 is GTSNPN and CDR2 SVGIG (reference sequence). The CDR3 totals 13 residues. CDR3 in DNA: TGTGCCTGGAGTGAGGATGTGTACACTGAAGCTTTCTTT. Encoded protein: CAWSEDVYTEAFF. The full variable domain, in which reference TRBV30 and TRBJ1-1 provide the parts outside the CDR3, is SQTIHQWPATLVQPVGSPLSLECTVEGTSNPNLYWYRQAAGRGLQLLFYSVGIGQISSEVPQNLSASRPQDRQFILSSKKLLLSDSGFYLCAWSEDVYTEAFFGQGTRLTVV.

The chain uses TRBV11-2 and TRBJ1-1; D unresolved. There are 12 residues in the CDR3. From germline, CDR1 is SGHAT and CDR2 FQNNGV. The V end lost 5 bases, the J end lost 1 base, and 5 bases lay between the germline ends. The CDR3 here is CASSLWNTEAFF. The DNA for the CDR3 is TGTGCCAGCAGCCTTTGGAACACTGAAGCTTTCTTT. Full variable domain (outside the CDR3, taken from reference TRBV11-2 and TRBJ1-1): EAGVAQSPRYKIIEKRQSVAFWCNPISGHATLYWYQQILGQGPKLLIQFQNNGVVDDSQLPKDRFSAERLKGVDSTLKIQPAKLEDSAVYLCASSLWNTEAFFGQGTRLTVV.

Only one count was recorded for this clone. This chain connects TRBV21-1 to TRBJ2-7; the D call in the table, TRBD2, was not verified against the DNA. TRBV21-1 is deemed a pseudogene. This CDR3 has 14 amino acids. CDR3 DNA sequence: TGTGCCAGCAGCAAAGCGGGTAGCGGCAACGAGCAGTACTTC. Translated: CASSKAGSGNEQYF.

This clone was seen only once. Here the CDR3 reads CASSLQGVRETQYF. The CDR3 coding sequence is TGTGCCAGCAGCCTACAGGGGGTGAGGGAGACCCAGTACTTC. The chain combines TRBV5-4 with TRBJ2-5, with 8 bases identical to TRBD1. The length of the CDR3 is 14 residues. Trimming at V came to 4 bases and at J to 5 bases, leaving 7 bases not matched to a gene. Germline-derived CDR1 and CDR2 are SGHNT and YYREEE (reference sequence).

The chain has TRBV12-3 or TRBV12-4 and TRBJ2-7; D gene ambiguous. The CDR3 has 13 amino acids. Trimming pared 4 bases from V and 7 bases from J, leaving 14 bases between. In nucleotides, the CDR3 is TGTGCCAGCAGTTCACTCCCCAGCCTGGAGCAGTACTTC. Translated, it gives CASSSLPSLEQYF.

The chain has TRBV2 and TRBJ1-4; maybe TRBD1 (6 bases). There are 11 residues in the CDR3. The germline gives CDR1 SNHLY, CDR2 FYNNEI. V gave up 6 bases and J gave up 14 bases, with 13 bases separating them. The DNA of the CDR3 is TGTGCCAGCAGGACCGGGACACGGCTGTTTTTT. Protein product: CASRTGTRLFF.

The V gene is TRBV18, the J gene TRBJ1-1; TRBD1 matches at 7 bases. V trimming: 1 base; J trimming: 1 base; junction bases outside the gene matches: 9. This CDR3 has 17 amino acids. Germline-derived CDR1 and CDR2 are KGHSH and LQKENI. The CDR3 sequence: CASSPRQGGGGNTEAFF. DNA of the CDR3: TGTGCCAGCTCACCACGACAGGGAGGGGGAGGGAACACTGAAGCTTTCTTT.

V is TRBV7-9 and J is TRBJ1-5, with a possible D match to TRBD1 (6 bases). The CDR3 extends over 15 amino acids. Germline loops: CDR1 SEHNR, CDR2 FQNEAQ (reference sequence). Deletions cut 5 bases from V and 0 bases from J, with 11 bases between. CDR3 in DNA: TGTGCCAGCAGCCAACAGGGAGTTAGCAATCAGCCCCAGCATTTT. Its protein product is CASSQQGVSNQPQHF.

V is TRBV3-1 (or the pseudogene TRBV3-2) and J is TRBJ2-1, with 9 bases that match TRBD2. V dropped 0 bases and J dropped 14; count of bases not matched to a gene: 11. The CDR3 sequence is 15 residues long. CDR1 and CDR2 from the germline V gene are LGHDT and YNNKEL (reference sequence). The CDR3 DNA follows: TGTGCCAGCAGCCAAGATGTGGCGGCGGGAGGGCGGAAGTTCTTC. Translating gives CASSQDVAAGGRKFF.

The V call is TRBV7-7, the J call TRBJ2-2; D might be TRBD1 or TRBD2, each matching 5 bases. CDR3 size: 16 residues. V was pared by 5 bases and J by 8 bases, with 21 bases between. The germline V gene has CDR1 SSHAT and CDR2 FNYEAQ (reference sequence). CDR3: CASSPRSGTVSGELFF. DNA for the CDR3: TGTGCCAGCAGCCCACGCTCAGGGACGGTATCTGGGGAGCTGTTTTTT.

Only a few counts were recorded for this clone. This chain links TRBV2 with TRBJ1-4; D call uncertain. The CDR3 is 14 residues long. The germline V gene has CDR1 SNHLY and CDR2 FYNNEI. The V end was cut by 6 bases, the J end by 8 bases, with 16 bases between. The DNA of the CDR3 is TGTGCCAGCAGCGATGTTACCGCCGGAGAAAAACTGTTTTTT. Its translation: CASSDVTAGEKLFF.

V is TRBV11-3 and J is TRBJ2-3, with D unresolved. The CDR3 consists of 13 residues. V was pared by 1 base and J by 5 bases, with 7 bases between. The germline V gene encodes CDR1 SGHNT and CDR2 YENEEA. CDR3: CASSLGPRDTQYF. As DNA, the CDR3 is TGTGCCAGCAGCTTAGGACCCAGAGATACGCAGTATTTT.

The chain joins TRBV5-1 to TRBJ2-7, with 9 positions matching TRBD1. The germline gives CDR1 SGHRS, CDR2 YFSETQ. Unmatched junction bases numbered 6, after V lost 0 bases and J lost 5 bases. The CDR3 runs 15 residues. The CDR3 nucleotides are TGCGCCAGCAGCTTGGAGGGACAGGGTCGGCACGAGCAGTACTTC. The encoded protein is CASSLEGQGRHEQYF.

This clone was found a few times. The rearrangement links TRBV24-1 to TRBJ1-1; D is undetermined. V lost 4 bases, J lost 1 base, and 12 bases lay in between. CDR3 length: 15 amino acids. Germline V gene data show CDR1 as KGHDR and CDR2 as SFDVKD. The CDR3 bases are TGTGCCACCAGTGACCCGTCGGGAGGGAACACTGAAGCTTTCTTT. Its translation is CATSDPSGGNTEAFF.

CDR3 loop: CASSQVNSNNEQFF. DNA of the CDR3: TGTGCCAGCAGCCAAGTTAACAGCAACAATGAGCAGTTCTTC. This chain joins TRBV3-1 (or the pseudogene TRBV3-2) and TRBJ2-1; D is uncertain. Germline V gene sequence: CDR1 LGHDT, CDR2 YNNKEL (reference sequence). V gave up 1 base and J gave up 5 bases, with 9 bases separating them. The CDR3 spans 14 residues.

The chain recombines TRBV19 with TRBJ1-2; no reliable D call. The length of the CDR3 is 12 residues. Germline CDR1 reads LNHDA; CDR2 reads SQIVND (reference sequence). V dropped 6 bases and J dropped 4 bases, with 9 bases sitting between them. The CDR3 nucleotides read TGTGCCAGTAGATCGACCTTCTATGGCTACACCTTC. This gives the protein CASRSTFYGYTF.

The rearrangement links TRBV25-1 to TRBJ2-1, with 12 bases fitting TRBD2. The length of the CDR3 is 17 residues. Per germline, CDR1 MGHDK and CDR2 SYGVNS. V was clipped by 0 bases and J by 8 bases; unmatched bases: 8. CDR3 region: CASSEYRASGRVDEQFF. The CDR3 bases are TGTGCCAGCAGTGAATATCGAGCTAGCGGGAGGGTCGATGAGCAGTTCTTC.

This chain connects TRBV11-2 to TRBJ1-1; D is unresolved. Trimming took off 0 bases at V and 2 bases at J, with 4 bases between the two ends. The germline CDR1 and CDR2 sequences are SGHAT and FQNNGV. The CDR3 is 13 amino acids. Here the CDR3 reads CASSLDFNTEAFF. The CDR3 DNA reads TGTGCCAGCAGCTTAGATTTTAACACTGAAGCTTTCTTT.

This clone was counted between two and nine times. CDR3 DNA sequence: TGTGCCAGCACTCGACTAGCGGGGGGATCCTACGAGCAGTACTTC. Residues: CASTRLAGGSYEQYF. The J gene is TRBJ2-7, the V gene TRBV7-2; 13 bases agree with TRBD2. With V trimmed by 7 bases and J by 1 base, 4 bases remained unmatched. Looked up from germline, CDR1 is SGHTA and CDR2 is FQGNSA. The CDR3 runs to 15 residues.

This clone was picked up a small number of times. This chain connects TRBV3-1 (or the pseudogene TRBV3-2) to TRBJ2-1; TRBD2 aligns across 14 bases. V was clipped by 1 base and J by 7 bases; unmatched bases: 3. This CDR3 spans 16 amino acids. The germline V gene has CDR1 LGHDT and CDR2 YNNKEL (reference sequence). CDR3 sequence: CASSQGLAGGLNEQFF. The CDR3 bases are TGTGCCAGCAGCCAAGGACTAGCGGGGGGGCTTAATGAGCAGTTCTTC.

This chain joins TRBV29-1 and TRBJ1-2; TRBD1 agrees at 7 bases. The CDR3 loop spans 12 amino acids. V gave up 1 base and J gave up 4 bases; unmatched junction bases: 0. Per the germline V gene, CDR1 is SQVTM and CDR2 is ANQGSEA. The CDR3 nucleotides are TGCAGCGTTGAAGGACAGGGCTATGGCTACACCTTC. Translating it yields CSVEGQGYGYTF.

The rearrangement links TRBV3-1 (or the pseudogene TRBV3-2) to TRBJ1-2; D remains ambiguous. Trimming removed 0 bases from V and 2 bases from J, with 10 bases in between. In germline, CDR1 is LGHDT, CDR2 YNNKEL (reference sequence). The CDR3 is 15 amino acids. The CDR3 sequence: CASSQDLGTNYGYTF. DNA of the CDR3: TGTGCCAGCAGCCAAGATCTAGGCACAAACTATGGCTACACCTTC.

The rearrangement uses TRBV27 and TRBJ2-2; D could derive from TRBD1 or TRBD2 (6 bases each). The CDR3 is made up of 16 amino acids. Germline V gives CDR1 MNHEY, CDR2 SMNVEV (reference sequence). Trimming took 4 bases from V and 6 from J, leaving 18 bases between them. CDR3 DNA: TGTGCCAGCAGTTCTAGACTAGGGGGAAGGGCCGGGGAGCTGTTTTTT. It translates to CASSSRLGGRAGELFF.

The rearrangement joins TRBV18 to TRBJ1-6, with D perhaps matching TRBD1 (6 bases). Germline CDR1 is KGHSH and CDR2 is LQKENI. The V end was cut by 2 bases, the J end by 4 bases, with 6 bases between. The CDR3 runs to 14 residues. CDR3 loop: CASSPGQYNSPLHF. CDR3 bases: TGTGCCAGCTCACCAGGACAGTATAATTCACCCCTCCACTTT.